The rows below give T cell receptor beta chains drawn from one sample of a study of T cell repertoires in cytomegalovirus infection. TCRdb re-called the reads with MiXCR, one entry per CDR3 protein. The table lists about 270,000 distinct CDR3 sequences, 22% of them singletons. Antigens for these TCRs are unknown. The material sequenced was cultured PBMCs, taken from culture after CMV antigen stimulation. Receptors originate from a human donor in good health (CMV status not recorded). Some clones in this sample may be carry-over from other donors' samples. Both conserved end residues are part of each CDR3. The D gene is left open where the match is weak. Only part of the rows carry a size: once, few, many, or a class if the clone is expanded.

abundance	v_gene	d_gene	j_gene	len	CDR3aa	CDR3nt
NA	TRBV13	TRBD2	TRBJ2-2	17	CASRWRGLGGNTGELFF	TGTGCCAGCCGCTGGCGGGGGTTAGGTGGGAACACCGGGGAGCTGTTTTTT
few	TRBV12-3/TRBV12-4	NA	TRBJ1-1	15	CASSFIGASLGEAFF	TGTGCCAGCAGTTTCATAGGGGCGAGTTTGGGTGAAGCTTTCTTT
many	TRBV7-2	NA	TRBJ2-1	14	CASSLGPSIDEQFF	TGTGCCAGCAGCTTAGGTCCTAGCATCGATGAGCAGTTCTTC
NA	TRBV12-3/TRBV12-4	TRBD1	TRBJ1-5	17	CASSREGATWGNQPQHF	TGTGCCAGCAGCAGGGAGGGGGCGACGTGGGGCAATCAGCCCCAGCATTTT
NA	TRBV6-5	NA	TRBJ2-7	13	CASRGLGTYEQYF	TGTGCCAGCAGGGGGCTTGGGACCTACGAGCAGTACTTC
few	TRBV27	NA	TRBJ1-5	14	CASSLVRGGQPQHF	TGTGCCAGCAGTTTAGTCAGGGGAGGTCAGCCCCAGCATTTT
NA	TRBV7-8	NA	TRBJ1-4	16	CASSLGTALTNEKLFF	TGTGCCAGCAGCTTAGGAACGGCACTTACTAATGAAAAACTGTTTTTT
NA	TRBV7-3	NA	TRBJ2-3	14	CASSPPSFPDTQYF	TGTGCCAGCAGCCCCCCTAGCTTCCCAGATACGCAGTATTTT
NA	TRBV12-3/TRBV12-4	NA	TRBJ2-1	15	CASSLAGVVRDEQFF	TGTGCCAGCAGTTTAGCAGGGGTAGTTCGAGATGAGCAGTTCTTC
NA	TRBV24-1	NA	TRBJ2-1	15	CATSPGAALYNEQFF	TGTGCCACCAGCCCGGGGGCGGCCCTCTACAATGAGCAGTTCTTC
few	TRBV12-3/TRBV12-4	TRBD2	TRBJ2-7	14	CASSFAGLGYEQYF	TGTGCCAGCAGTTTTGCGGGACTAGGCTACGAGCAGTACTTC
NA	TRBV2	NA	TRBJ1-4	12	CASTQRTPKLFF	TGTGCCAGTACCCAACGGACTCCAAAACTGTTTTTT
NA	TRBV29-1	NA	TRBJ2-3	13	CSGTGWDTDTQYF	TGCAGCGGCACAGGGTGGGACACAGATACGCAGTATTTT
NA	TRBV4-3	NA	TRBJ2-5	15	CASSQEWANQETQYF	TGCGCCAGCAGCCAAGAATGGGCCAACCAAGAGACCCAGTACTTC
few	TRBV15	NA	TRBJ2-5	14	CATSRDLGEETQYF	TGTGCCACCAGCAGAGATCTGGGGGAAGAGACCCAGTACTTC
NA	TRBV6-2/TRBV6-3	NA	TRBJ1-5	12	CASSYPVQPQHF	TGTGCCAGCAGTTACCCCGTCCAGCCCCAGCATTTT
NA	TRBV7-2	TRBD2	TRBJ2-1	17	CASSLSLRSGGNNEQFF	TGTGCCAGCAGCCTAAGCCTTCGTAGCGGGGGGAACAATGAGCAGTTCTTC
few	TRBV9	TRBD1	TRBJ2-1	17	CASSVGRTGESYNEQFF	TGTGCCAGCAGCGTAGGGCGGACAGGGGAGTCCTACAATGAGCAGTTCTTC
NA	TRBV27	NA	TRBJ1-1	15	CASSTHTGSNTEAFF	TGTGCCAGCAGTACCCATACAGGGAGCAACACTGAAGCTTTCTTT
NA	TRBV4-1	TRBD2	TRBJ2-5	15	CASSHPSGRGETQYF	TGCGCCAGCAGCCACCCTAGCGGGAGGGGGGAGACCCAGTACTTC
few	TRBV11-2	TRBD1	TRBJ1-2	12	CASSSGGEGYTF	TGTGCCAGCAGCTCAGGGGGGGAAGGCTACACCTTC
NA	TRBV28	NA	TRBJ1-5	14	CASSQTLGEQPQHF	TGTGCCAGCAGTCAGACTTTGGGAGAGCAGCCCCAGCATTTT
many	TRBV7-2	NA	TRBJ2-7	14	CASTRGGTSYEQYF	TGTGCCAGCACACGTGGGGGGACCTCCTACGAGCAGTACTTC
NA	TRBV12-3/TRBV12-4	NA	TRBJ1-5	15	CASSFEGFSNQPQHF	TGTGCCAGCAGTTTTGAGGGATTTAGCAATCAGCCCCAGCATTTT
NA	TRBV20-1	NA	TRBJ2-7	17	CSADPLAHSVGVYEQYF	TGCAGTGCAGATCCGCTAGCCCATTCAGTTGGGGTCTACGAGCAGTACTTC
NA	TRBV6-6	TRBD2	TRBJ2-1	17	CASSYSPGGRANNEQFF	TGTGCCAGCAGTTACTCACCGGGCGGGAGGGCGAACAATGAGCAGTTCTTC
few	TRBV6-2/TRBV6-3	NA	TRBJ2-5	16	CASSYNTGLPPVGQYF	TGTGCCAGCAGTTATAATACGGGACTTCCTCCCGTTGGCCAGTACTTC
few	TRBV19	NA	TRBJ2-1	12	CASSTIYNEQFF	TGTGCCAGTAGTACGATCTACAATGAGCAGTTCTTC
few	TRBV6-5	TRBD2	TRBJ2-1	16	CASRDPGLGRYNEQFF	TGTGCCAGCAGGGACCCGGGACTAGGGCGGTACAATGAGCAGTTCTTC
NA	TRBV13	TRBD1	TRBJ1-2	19	CASSFQRLDRVFPNYGYTF	TGTGCCAGCAGCTTTCAGAGACTCGACAGGGTATTTCCCAACTATGGCTACACCTTC